This record covers a single T cell receptor beta chain. Its specificity is not known. The CDR3 loop spans 15 amino acids. Losses at the gene ends were 8 bases for V and 4 bases for J; bases not matched to a gene: 7. In germline, CDR1 is KGHSH, CDR2 LQKENI. Two-round multiplex PCR amplified TCR beta CDR3 from genomic DNA. The first round of PCR was done with primers that matched each TRBV and TRBJ gene. TCRdb itself ran the multiplex PCR reads through MiXCR, one entry per CDR3 protein. Of just over 30,000 distinct CDR3 sequences listed, about 32% are singletons. This record belongs to a study of prognosis after radiotherapy for stage I lung cancer. Study observations and caveats: Counts of unique TCR clones fell following stereotactic body radiation therapy, median around 10,000 versus 6,900. A difference in TRBV and TRBJ gene usage was reportedly seen between patients with and without metastases.

The origin of this receptor is a donor aged 50 or older with non-small cell lung cancer. The J gene is TRBJ2-2, the V gene TRBV18; TRBD2 matches at 10 bases. The sample in question was PBMCs, obtained before or after stereotactic body radiation therapy (not recorded which). This chain's CDR3 is CASVLAGDGTGELFF. CDR3 bases: TGTGCCAGCGTTCTAGCGGGAGATGGCACCGGGGAGCTGTTTTTT.